This record looks at one T cell receptor beta chain sequence and its context. As yet, its antigen is unknown. This sample stems from a study of cytomegalovirus exposure and HLA in healthy donors. Broader study findings: The authors later linked a missense DCLRE1C variant to TCR beta V- and J-gene trimming.

The PCR had 60 Vbeta and 13 Jbeta primers. Clones were read by immunoSEQ multiplex PCR, and TCRdb kept only the in-frame ones, dropping some. Here the sample spans 150,000 to 200,000 clones, around 75% being singletons. With 6 bases clipped from V and 4 bases from J, the junction kept 7 bases outside the gene matches. Germline values: CDR1 MNHNS, CDR2 SASEGT. The CDR3 runs to 14 residues. This chain links TRBV6-1 with TRBJ1-1; 8 nucleotides align to TRBD1. The clonotype was recovered from a man younger than 30 in good health and CMV-seropositive. The sample comprised PBMCs. The CDR3 region is CASSESTGGTEAFF. The DNA for the CDR3 is TGTGCCAGCAGCGAGAGTACAGGGGGCACTGAAGCTTTCTTT.